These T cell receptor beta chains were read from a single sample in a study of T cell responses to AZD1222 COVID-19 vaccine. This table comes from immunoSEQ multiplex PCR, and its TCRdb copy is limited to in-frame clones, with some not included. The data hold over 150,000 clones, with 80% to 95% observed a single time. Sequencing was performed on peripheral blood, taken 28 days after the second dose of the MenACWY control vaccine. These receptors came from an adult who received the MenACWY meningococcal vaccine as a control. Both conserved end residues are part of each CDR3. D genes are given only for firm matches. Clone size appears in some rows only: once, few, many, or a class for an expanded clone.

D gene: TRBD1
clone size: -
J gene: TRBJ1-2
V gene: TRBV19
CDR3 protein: CASTSTRQGKNYGYTF
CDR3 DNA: TGTGCCAGTACTTCAACCCGACAGGGGAAAAACTATGGCTACACCTTC

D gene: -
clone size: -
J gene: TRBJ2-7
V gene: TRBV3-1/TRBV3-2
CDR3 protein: CASSPRQNFNEQYF
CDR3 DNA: TGTGCCAGCAGCCCTAGACAGAATTTCAACGAGCAGTACTTC

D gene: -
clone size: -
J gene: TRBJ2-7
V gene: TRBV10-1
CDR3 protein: CASSESQFRGGVQYF
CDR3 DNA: TGCGCCAGCAGTGAGTCGCAATTCAGGGGTGGAGTGCAGTACTTC

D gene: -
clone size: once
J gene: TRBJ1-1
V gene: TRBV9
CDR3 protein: CASSVEADMNTEAFF
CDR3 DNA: TGTGCCAGCAGCGTGGAGGCAGATATGAACACTGAAGCTTTCTTT

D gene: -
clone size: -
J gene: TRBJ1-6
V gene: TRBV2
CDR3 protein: CASSWRGGNSPLHF
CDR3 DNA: TGTGCCAGCAGTTGGAGGGGGGGTAATTCACCCCTCCACTTT

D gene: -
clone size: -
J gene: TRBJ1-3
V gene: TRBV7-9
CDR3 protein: CASTALSSSGNTIYF
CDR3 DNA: TGTGCCAGCACCGCTTTGTCGAGCTCTGGAAACACCATATATTTT

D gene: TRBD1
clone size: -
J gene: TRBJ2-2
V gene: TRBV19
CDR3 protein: CASSIDRVAGELFF
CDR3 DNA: TGTGCCAGTAGTATCGACAGGGTTGCCGGGGAGCTGTTTTTT

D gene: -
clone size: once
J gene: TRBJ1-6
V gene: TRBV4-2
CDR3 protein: CASSQGIGRAYSPLHF
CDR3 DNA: TGTGCCAGCAGCCAAGGTATCGGACGAGCATATTCACCCCTCCACTTT

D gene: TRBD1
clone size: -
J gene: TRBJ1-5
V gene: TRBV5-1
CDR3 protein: CASSPSTGAGQPQHF
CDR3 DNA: TGCGCCAGCAGCCCCAGCACAGGGGCAGGCCAGCCCCAGCATTTT

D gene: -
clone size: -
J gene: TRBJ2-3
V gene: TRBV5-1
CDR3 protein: CASSLRGTTRVTDTQYF
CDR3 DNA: TGCGCCAGCAGCTTGAGGGGGACAACTCGGGTCACAGATACGCAGTATTTT

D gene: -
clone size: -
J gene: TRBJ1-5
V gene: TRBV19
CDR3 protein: CASSIWADRGNQPQHF
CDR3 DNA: TGTGCCAGTAGTATCTGGGCGGACAGAGGCAATCAGCCCCAGCATTTT

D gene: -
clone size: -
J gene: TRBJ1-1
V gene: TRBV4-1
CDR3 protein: CASSQEPMGTEAFF
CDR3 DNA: TGCGCCAGCAGCCAAGAGCCAATGGGGACTGAAGCTTTCTTT

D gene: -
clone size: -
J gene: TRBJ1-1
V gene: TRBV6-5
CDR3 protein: CASSYSGSNTEAFF
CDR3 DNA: TGTGCCAGCAGTTACTCGGGGAGCAACACTGAAGCTTTCTTT

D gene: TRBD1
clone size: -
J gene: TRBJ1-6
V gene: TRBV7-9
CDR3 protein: CASSGAGTGVNSPLHF
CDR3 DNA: TGTGCCAGCAGCGGCGCCGGGACAGGGGTTAATTCACCCCTCCACTTT

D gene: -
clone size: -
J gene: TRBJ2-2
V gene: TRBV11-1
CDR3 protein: CASHPRTVVGTGELFF
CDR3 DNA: TGTGCCAGCCACCCTCGGACAGTCGTGGGCACCGGGGAGCTGTTTTTT

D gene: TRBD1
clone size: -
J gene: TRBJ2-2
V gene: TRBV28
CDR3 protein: CASSLGRGPGFAGELFF
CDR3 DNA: TGTGCCAGCAGTTTGGGCAGGGGGCCGGGTTTTGCCGGGGAGCTGTTTTTT

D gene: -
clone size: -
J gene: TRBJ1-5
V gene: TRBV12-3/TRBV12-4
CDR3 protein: CASSLTGGQPQHF
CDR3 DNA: TGTGCCAGCAGTTTAACGGGGGGTCAGCCCCAGCATTTT

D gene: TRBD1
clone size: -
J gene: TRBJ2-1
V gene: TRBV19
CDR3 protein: CASSLTGGRNNEQFF
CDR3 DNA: TGTGCCAGTAGTTTGACAGGGGGCCGAAACAATGAGCAGTTCTTC

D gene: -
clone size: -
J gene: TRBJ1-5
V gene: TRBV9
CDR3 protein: CASSRTTNQPQHF
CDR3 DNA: TGTGCCAGCAGCCGAACCACCAATCAGCCCCAGCATTTT

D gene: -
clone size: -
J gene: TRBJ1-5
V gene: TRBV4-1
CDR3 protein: CASSQDRGVQTNQPQHF
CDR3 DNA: TGCGCCAGCAGCCAAGATAGGGGGGTCCAAACCAATCAGCCCCAGCATTTT

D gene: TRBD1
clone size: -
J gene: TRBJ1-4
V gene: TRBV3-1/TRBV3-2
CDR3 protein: CASRQTGEEKLFF
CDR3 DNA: TGTGCCAGCAGGCAGACAGGGGAGGAAAAACTGTTTTTT

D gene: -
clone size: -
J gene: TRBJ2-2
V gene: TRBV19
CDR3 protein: CASTLVGTAPFWLFF
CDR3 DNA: TGTGCCAGTACCTTAGTAGGGACGGCGCCTTTTTGGCTGTTTTTT

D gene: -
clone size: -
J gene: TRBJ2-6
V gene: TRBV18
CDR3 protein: CASSPNSGANVLTF
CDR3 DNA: TGTGCCAGCTCGCCAAACTCTGGGGCCAACGTCCTGACTTTC

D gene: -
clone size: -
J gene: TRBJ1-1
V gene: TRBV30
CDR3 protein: CAWSVRNLQAEAFF
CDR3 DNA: TGTGCCTGGAGTGTACGAAATTTACAGGCTGAAGCTTTCTTT

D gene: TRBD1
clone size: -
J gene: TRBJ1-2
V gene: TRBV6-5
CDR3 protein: CASRVGGRYGYTF
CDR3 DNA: TGTGCCAGCAGGGTAGGGGGCCGCTATGGCTACACCTTC

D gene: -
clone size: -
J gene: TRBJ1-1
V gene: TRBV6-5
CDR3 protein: CASSYSSGPGNTEAFF
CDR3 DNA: TGTGCCAGCAGTTACTCGTCCGGGCCGGGGAACACTGAAGCTTTCTTT

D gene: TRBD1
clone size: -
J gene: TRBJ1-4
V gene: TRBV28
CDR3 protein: CASSRTGRTTNEKLFF
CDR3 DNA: TGTGCCAGCAGCAGGACAGGGAGGACAACTAATGAAAAACTGTTTTTT

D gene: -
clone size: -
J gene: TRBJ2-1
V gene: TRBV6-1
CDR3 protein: CASSEVLSRWGYNEQFF
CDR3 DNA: TGTGCCAGCAGTGAAGTGCTATCGCGGTGGGGATACAATGAGCAGTTCTTC

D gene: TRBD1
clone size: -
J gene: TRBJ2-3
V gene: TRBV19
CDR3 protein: CASRDRGTDTQYF
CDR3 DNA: TGTGCCAGTAGGGACAGGGGAACAGATACGCAGTATTTT

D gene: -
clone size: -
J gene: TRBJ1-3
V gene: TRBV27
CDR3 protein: CASSLYGVPGSGNTIYF
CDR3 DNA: TGTGCCAGCAGTTTATATGGGGTTCCTGGCTCTGGAAACACCATATATTTT

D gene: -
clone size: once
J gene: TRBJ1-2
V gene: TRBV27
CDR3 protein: CASSPGTDSYGYTF
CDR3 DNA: TGTGCCAGCAGTCCCGGGACGGACTCGTATGGCTACACCTTC

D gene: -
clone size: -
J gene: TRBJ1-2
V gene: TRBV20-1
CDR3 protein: CSAVGGYGYTF
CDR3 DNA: TGCAGTGCCGTGGGCGGATATGGCTACACCTTC

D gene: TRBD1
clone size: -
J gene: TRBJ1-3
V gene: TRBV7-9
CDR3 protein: CASSLGTASPSGNTIYF
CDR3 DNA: TGTGCCAGCAGCCTAGGGACAGCAAGCCCCTCCGGAAACACCATATATTTT

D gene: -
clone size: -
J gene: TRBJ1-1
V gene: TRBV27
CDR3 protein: CASSLSGSPNTEAFF
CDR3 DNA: TGTGCCAGCAGTTTATCGGGCAGTCCGAACACTGAAGCTTTCTTT

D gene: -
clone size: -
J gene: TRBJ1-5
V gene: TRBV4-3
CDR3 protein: CASSQGTARNQPQHF
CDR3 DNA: TGCGCCAGCAGCCAAGGGACGGCTCGCAATCAGCCCCAGCATTTT

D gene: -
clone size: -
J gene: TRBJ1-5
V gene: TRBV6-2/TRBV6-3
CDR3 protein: CASRPLGGTIPYNQPQHF
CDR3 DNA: TGTGCCAGCAGGCCTTTGGGGGGAACCATCCCCTACAATCAGCCCCAGCATTTT

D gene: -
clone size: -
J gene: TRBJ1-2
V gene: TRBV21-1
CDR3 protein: CASDGGLGGYTF
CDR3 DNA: TGTGCCAGCGATGGCGGATTAGGGGGCTACACCTTC

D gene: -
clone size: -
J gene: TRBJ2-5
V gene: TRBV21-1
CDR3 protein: CASSKTHLNQKETQYF
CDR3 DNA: TGTGCCAGCAGCAAAACACATCTGAACCAGAAAGAGACCCAGTACTTC

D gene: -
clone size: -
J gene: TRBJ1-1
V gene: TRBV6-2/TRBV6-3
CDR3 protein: CASSYPPDSLEAFF
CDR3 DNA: TGTGCCAGCAGTTACCCTCCGGACAGCCTTGAAGCTTTCTTT

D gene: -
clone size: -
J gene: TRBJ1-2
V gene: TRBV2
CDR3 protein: CASRWDTPSNYGYTF
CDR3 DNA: TGTGCCAGCAGATGGGACACACCTTCTAACTATGGCTACACCTTC

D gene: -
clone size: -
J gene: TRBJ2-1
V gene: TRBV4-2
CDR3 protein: CASSQDPVGAYNEQFF
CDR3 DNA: TGTGCCAGCAGCCAAGATCCGGTGGGGGCCTACAATGAGCAGTTCTTC

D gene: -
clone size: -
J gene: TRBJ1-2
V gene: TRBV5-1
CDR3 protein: CASSGTEYGYTF
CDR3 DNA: TGCGCCAGCAGCGGGACCGAGTATGGCTACACCTTC

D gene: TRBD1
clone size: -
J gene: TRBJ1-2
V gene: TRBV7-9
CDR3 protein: CASSPRTGSWGGYTF
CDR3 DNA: TGTGCCAGCAGCCCCAGGACAGGCTCTTGGGGTGGCTACACCTTC